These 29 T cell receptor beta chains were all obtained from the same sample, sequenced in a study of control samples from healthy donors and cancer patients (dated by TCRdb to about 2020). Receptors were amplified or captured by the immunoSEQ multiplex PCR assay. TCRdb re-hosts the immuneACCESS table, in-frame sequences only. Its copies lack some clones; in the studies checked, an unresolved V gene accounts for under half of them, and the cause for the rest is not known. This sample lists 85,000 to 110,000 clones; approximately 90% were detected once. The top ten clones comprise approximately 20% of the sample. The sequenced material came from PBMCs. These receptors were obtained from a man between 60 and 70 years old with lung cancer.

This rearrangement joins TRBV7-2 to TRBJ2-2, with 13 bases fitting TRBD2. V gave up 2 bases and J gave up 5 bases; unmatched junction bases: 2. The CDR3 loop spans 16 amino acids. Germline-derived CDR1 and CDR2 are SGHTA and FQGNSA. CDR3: CASSLWTSGGTGELFF. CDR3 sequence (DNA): TGTGCCAGCAGCTTATGGACTAGCGGGGGAACCGGGGAGCTGTTTTTT.

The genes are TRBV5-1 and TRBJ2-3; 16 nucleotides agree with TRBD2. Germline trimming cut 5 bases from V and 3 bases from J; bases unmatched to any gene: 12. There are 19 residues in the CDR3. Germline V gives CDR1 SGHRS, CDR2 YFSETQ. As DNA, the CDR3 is TGCGCCAGCAGTTATTCCGGGACTAGCGGGGGGGCCGGTACAGATACGCAGTATTTT. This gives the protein CASSYSGTSGGAGTDTQYF.

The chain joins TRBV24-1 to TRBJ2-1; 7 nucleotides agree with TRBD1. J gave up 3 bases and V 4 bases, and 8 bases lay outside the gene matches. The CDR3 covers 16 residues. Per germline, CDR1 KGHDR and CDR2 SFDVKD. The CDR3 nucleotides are TGTGCCACCAGTGACAATACAGGGGATGACTACAATGAGCAGTTCTTC. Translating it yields CATSDNTGDDYNEQFF.

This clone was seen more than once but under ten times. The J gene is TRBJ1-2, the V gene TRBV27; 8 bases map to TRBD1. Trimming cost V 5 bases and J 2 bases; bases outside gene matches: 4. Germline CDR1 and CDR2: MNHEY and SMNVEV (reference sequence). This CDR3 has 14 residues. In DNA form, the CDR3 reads TGTGCCAGCAGTCCGCAGGGGGCAAACTATGGCTACACCTTC. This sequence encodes CASSPQGANYGYTF.

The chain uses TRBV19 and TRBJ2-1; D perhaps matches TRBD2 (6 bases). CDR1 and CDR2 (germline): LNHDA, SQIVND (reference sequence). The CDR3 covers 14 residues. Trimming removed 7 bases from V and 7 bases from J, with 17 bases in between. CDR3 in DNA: TGTGCCAGTACCCCAGGGCCGGGGGAAAATGAGCAGTTCTTC. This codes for CASTPGPGENEQFF. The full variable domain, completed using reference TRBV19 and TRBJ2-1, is DGGITQSPKYLFRKEGQNVTLSCEQNLNHDAMYWYRQDPGQGLRLIYYSQIVNDFQKGDIAEGYSVSREKKESFPLTVTSAQKNPTAFYLCASTPGPGENEQFFGPGTRLTVL.

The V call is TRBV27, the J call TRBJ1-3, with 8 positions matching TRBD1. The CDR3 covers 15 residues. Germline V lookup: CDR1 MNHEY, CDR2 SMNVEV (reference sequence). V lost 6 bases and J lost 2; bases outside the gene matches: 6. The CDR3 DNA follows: TGTGCCAGCAGCCCCAGGGGGCGAACTGGAAACACCATATATTTT. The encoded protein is CASSPRGRTGNTIYF.

Written as DNA, the CDR3 is TGTGCCAGGCGACTAGCGGGGGAAGAGACCCAGTACTTC. Amino acids: CARRLAGEETQYF. V usage is TRBV2 and J usage is TRBJ2-5, with 12 bases that match TRBD2. CDR1 SNHLY and CDR2 FYNNEI come from the germline V gene. There are 13 residues in the CDR3. V was pared by 9 bases and J by 3 bases, with 2 bases of the junction left unmatched.

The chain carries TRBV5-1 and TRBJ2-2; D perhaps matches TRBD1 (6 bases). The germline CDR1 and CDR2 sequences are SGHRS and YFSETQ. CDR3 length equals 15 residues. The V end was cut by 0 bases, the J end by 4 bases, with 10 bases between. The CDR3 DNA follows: TGCGCCAGCAGCTTGGCGACAGGTCCCACCGGGGAGCTGTTTTTT. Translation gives CASSLATGPTGELFF.

CDR3 region: CASSGGLAGGLNTGELFF. Here the CDR3 DNA reads TGTGCCAGCAGTGGTGGACTAGCGGGGGGGCTAAACACCGGGGAGCTGTTTTTT. This chain joins TRBV6-1 and TRBJ2-2, with 15 positions matching TRBD2. V was clipped by 4 bases and J by 2 bases; unmatched bases: 5. Germline V gene lookup returns CDR1 MNHNS and CDR2 SASEGT. The CDR3 sequence is 18 residues long.

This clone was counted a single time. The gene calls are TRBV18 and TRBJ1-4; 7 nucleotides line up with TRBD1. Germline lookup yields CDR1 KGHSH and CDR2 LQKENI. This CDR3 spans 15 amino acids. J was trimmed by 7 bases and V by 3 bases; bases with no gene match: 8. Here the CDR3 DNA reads TGTGCCAGCTCACCGCAGACAGGGTTCAGTGAAAAACTGTTTTTT. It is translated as CASSPQTGFSEKLFF.

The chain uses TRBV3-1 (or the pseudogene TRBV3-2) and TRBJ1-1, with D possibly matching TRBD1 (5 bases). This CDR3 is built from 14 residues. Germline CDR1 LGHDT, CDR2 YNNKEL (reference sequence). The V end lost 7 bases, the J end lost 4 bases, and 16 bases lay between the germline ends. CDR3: CASKRGEGSTEAFF. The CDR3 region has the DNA TGTGCCAGCAAACGGGGGGAAGGGAGCACTGAAGCTTTCTTT.

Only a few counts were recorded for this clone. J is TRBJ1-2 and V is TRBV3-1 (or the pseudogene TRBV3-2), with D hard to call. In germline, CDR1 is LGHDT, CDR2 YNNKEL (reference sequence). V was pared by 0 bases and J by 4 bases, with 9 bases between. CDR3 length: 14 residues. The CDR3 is CASSQDTNRYGYTF. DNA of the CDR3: TGTGCCAGCAGCCAAGACACAAACCGCTATGGCTACACCTTC.

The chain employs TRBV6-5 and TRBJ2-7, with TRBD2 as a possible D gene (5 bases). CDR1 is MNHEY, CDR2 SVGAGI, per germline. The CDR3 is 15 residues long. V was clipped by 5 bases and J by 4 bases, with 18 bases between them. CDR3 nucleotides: TGTGCCAGCAGTAACCAGCAAACAACGGGATACGAGCAGTACGTC. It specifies CASSNQQTTGYEQYV.

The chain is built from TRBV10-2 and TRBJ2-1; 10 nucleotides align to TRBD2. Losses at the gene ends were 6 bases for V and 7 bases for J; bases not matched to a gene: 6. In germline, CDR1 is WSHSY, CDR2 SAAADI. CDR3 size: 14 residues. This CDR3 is CASRGLAVGNEQFF. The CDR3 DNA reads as TGCGCCAGCAGAGGACTAGCGGTTGGGAATGAGCAGTTCTTC.

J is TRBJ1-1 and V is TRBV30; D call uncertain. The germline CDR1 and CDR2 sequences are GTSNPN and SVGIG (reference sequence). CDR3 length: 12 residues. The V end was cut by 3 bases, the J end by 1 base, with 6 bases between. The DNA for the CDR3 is TGTGCCTGGAGCTTGACGAACACTGAAGCTTTCTTT. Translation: CAWSLTNTEAFF.

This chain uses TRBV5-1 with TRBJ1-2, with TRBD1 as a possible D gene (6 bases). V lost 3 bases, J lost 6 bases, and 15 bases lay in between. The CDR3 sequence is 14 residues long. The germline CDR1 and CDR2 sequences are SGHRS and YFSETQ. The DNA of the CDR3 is TGCGCCAGCAGCTCCCAGCCGGGGGCGGATGGCTACACCTTC. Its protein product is CASSSQPGADGYTF.

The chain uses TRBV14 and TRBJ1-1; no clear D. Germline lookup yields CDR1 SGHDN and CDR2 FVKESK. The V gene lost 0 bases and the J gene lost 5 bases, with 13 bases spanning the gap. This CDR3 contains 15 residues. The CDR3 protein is CASSQDWSGRTEAFF. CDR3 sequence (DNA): TGTGCCAGCAGCCAAGATTGGTCCGGGAGGACTGAAGCTTTCTTT.

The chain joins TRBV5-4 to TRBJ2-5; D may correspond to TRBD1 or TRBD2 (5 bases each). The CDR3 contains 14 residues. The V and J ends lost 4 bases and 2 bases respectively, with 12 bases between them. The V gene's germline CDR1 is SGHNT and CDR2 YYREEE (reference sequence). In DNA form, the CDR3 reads TGTGCCAGCAGCCCTCCGGGGCTACAAGAGACCCAGTACTTC. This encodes CASSPPGLQETQYF.

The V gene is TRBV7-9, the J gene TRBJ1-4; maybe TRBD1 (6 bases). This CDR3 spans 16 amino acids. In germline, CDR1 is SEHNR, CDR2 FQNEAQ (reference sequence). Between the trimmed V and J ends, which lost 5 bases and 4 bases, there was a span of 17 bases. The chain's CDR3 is CASSPAGAGLNEKLFF. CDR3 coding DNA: TGTGCCAGCAGCCCAGCGGGGGCTGGACTTAATGAAAAACTGTTTTTT.

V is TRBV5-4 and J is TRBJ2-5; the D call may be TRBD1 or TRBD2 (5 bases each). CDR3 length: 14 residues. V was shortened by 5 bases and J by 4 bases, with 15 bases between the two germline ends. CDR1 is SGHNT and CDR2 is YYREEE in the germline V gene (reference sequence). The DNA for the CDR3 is TGTGCCAGCAGAGGGGACGTAGTAAGAGAGACCCAGTACTTC. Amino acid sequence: CASRGDVVRETQYF.

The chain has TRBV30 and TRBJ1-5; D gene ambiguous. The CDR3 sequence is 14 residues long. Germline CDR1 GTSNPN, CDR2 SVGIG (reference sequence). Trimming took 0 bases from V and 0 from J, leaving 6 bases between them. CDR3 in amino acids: CAWSVTNSNQPQHF. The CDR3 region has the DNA TGTGCCTGGAGTGTCACAAATAGCAATCAGCCCCAGCATTTT.

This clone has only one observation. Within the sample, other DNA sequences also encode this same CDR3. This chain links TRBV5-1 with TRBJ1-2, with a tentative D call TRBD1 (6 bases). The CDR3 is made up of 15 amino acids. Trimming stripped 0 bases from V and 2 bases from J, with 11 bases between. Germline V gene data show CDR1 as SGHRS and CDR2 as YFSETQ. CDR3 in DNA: TGCGCCAGCAGCTTGGGGGGGCAGGGGAACTATGGCTACACCTTC. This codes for CASSLGGQGNYGYTF.

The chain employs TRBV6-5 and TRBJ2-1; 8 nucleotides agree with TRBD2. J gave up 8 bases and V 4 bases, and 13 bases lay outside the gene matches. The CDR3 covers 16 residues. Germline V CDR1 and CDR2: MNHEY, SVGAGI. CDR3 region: CASSWQGRGGLDEQFF. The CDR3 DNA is TGTGCCAGCAGTTGGCAAGGACGGGGGGGCCTCGATGAGCAGTTCTTC.

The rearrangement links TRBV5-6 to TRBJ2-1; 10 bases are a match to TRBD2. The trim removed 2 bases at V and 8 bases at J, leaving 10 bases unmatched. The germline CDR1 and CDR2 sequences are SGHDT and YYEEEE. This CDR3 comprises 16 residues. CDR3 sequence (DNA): TGTGCCAGCAGCTTCTCTAGCGGGGGCAATTTCTATGAGCAGTTCTTC. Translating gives CASSFSSGGNFYEQFF.

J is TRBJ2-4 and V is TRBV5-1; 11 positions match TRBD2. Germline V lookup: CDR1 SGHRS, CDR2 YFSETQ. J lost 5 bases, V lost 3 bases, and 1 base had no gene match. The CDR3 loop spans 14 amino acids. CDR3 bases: TGCGCCAGCAGCTCGGGACTAGCGGAAAACATTCAGTACTTC. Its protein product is CASSSGLAENIQYF.

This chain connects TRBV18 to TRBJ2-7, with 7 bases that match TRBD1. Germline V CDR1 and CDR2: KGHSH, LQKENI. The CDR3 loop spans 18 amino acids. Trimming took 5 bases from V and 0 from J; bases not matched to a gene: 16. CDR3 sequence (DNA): TGTGCCAGCTCATCTTCCGGGACAGCACTTGGTAGCTCCTACGAGCAGTACTTC. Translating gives CASSSSGTALGSSYEQYF.

CDR3 nucleotide sequence: TGCGCCAGCAGCTTGGTCAGTCTTGATGGCTACACCTTC. Its translation is CASSLVSLDGYTF. This chain uses TRBV5-1 with TRBJ1-2; unclear D gene. This CDR3 region has 13 residues. V shed 0 bases and J shed 6 bases, with 9 bases lying between them. Germline V lookup: CDR1 SGHRS, CDR2 YFSETQ. Variable domain in full (rest from reference TRBV5-1 and TRBJ1-2): KAGVTQTPRYLIKTRGQQVTLSCSPISGHRSVSWYQQTPGQGLQFLFEYFSETQRNKGNFPGRFSGRQFSNSRSEMNVSTLELGDSALYLCASSLVSLDGYTFGSGTRLTVV.

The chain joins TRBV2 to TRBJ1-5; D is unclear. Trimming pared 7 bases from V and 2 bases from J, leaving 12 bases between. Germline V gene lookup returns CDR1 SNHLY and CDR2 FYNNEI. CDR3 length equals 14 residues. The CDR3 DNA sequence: TGTGCCAGCAACCTCCTTGCGGGCAATCAGCCCCAGCATTTT. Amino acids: CASNLLAGNQPQHF.

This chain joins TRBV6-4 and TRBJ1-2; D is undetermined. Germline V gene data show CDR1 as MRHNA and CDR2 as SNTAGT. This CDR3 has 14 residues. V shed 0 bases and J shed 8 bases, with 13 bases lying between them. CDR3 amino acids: CASSDSGSSGGYTF. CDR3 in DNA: TGTGCCAGCAGTGACTCAGGGTCTTCGGGGGGCTACACCTTC.